The present entry profiles one T cell receptor beta chain with its context. The junction differs from germline at one of its ends, possibly a read error. These data belong to a study of control samples from healthy donors and cancer patients. Here immunoSEQ multiplex PCR was the method, and the copy in TCRdb shows in-frame clones only, minus some. The table records tens of thousands of clones, 90% of them present only once. The CDR3 runs to 11 residues. Per germline, CDR1 SGHAT and CDR2 FQNNGV. The sequenced material came from blood. The chain couples TRBV11-2 to TRBJ1-1; no reliable D call. The TCR comes from a young woman in good health. CDR3 sequence: CASSLKTVAFF. CDR3 DNA: TGTGCCAGCAGCTTAAAGACTGTAGCTTTCTTT.